Shown below are 18 T cell receptor beta chains from a single sample sequenced in a study of shared clonotypes between healthy human individuals (dated by TCRdb to about 2020). Libraries were built with the immunoSEQ multiplex PCR assay. As stored in TCRdb, this immuneACCESS dataset retains in-frame rearrangements with V and J assigned. A fraction of the clones does not appear; measured against another copy, unresolved V genes explain less than half of the discrepancy, and the remainder lacks a known reason. The table for this sample lists around 1.1 million clones; around 78% of them were counted only once. 0.6% to 0.75% of the sample goes to the ten largest clones. The sample taken for sequencing was memory CD4+ T cells from PBMCs. Reading the label with the study, this specimen's cell subset or site is: CD45RA-negative fraction. The receptors here all came from a man in his late teens or twenties in good health. Some clones in this sample may be carry-over from other donors' samples.

This clone showed up just a few times. The chain links TRBV28 to TRBJ1-3; D remains ambiguous. Germline V CDR1 and CDR2: MDHEN, SYDVKM. This CDR3 has 16 amino acids. V lost 4 bases to trimming and J lost 4 bases, with 17 bases between them. This CDR3 reads CASSSPRSQLGNTIYF. CDR3 DNA: TGTGCCAGCAGTTCCCCCCGTTCGCAACTGGGAAACACCATATATTTT.

The V call is TRBV7-9, the J call TRBJ1-1; D is ambiguous. Trimming shortened V by 5 bases and J by 5 bases, and 12 bases separated the two germline ends. This CDR3 is built from 13 residues. Germline V CDR1 and CDR2: SEHNR, FQNEAQ (reference sequence). This chain's CDR3 is CASSPRGPTEAFF. The CDR3 bases are TGTGCCAGCAGCCCCCGAGGGCCGACTGAAGCTTTCTTT.

The rearrangement uses TRBV10-3 and TRBJ2-1, with 7 bases aligning to TRBD2. Trimming removed 4 bases from V and 2 bases from J; junction bases left unmatched: 5. The CDR3 length is 15 residues. Germline V gives CDR1 ENHRY, CDR2 SYGVKD. As DNA, the CDR3 is TGTGCCATCAGTGGGCCTAGCGGAGCCTACAATGAGCAGTTCTTC. This encodes CAISGPSGAYNEQFF.

This rearrangement joins TRBV9 to TRBJ2-5; perhaps TRBD2 as D (6 bases). The CDR3 spans 15 residues. V lost 4 bases to trimming and J lost 7 bases, with 20 bases between them. Germline values: CDR1 SGDLS, CDR2 YYNGEE. The CDR3 DNA follows: TGTGCCAGCAGCCTCGGGAGTGACGTATTAGGGACCCAGTACTTC. This gives the protein CASSLGSDVLGTQYF.

The rearrangement joins TRBV5-1 to TRBJ2-1; 8 bases line up with TRBD2. CDR3 size: 15 residues. Germline CDR1 SGHRS, CDR2 YFSETQ. J gave up 4 bases and V 2 bases, and 5 bases lay outside the gene matches. This CDR3 reads CASSLESGGYNEQFF. Written as DNA, the CDR3 is TGCGCCAGCAGCTTAGAAAGCGGGGGTTACAATGAGCAGTTCTTC. Combining the CDR3 with reference TRBV5-1 and TRBJ2-1 gives the whole variable domain KAGVTQTPRYLIKTRGQQVTLSCSPISGHRSVSWYQQTPGQGLQFLFEYFSETQRNKGNFPGRFSGRQFSNSRSEMNVSTLELGDSALYLCASSLESGGYNEQFFGPGTRLTVL.

The chain links TRBV7-2 to TRBJ2-2; tentatively, D is TRBD1 (6 bases). V was trimmed by 5 bases and J by 5 bases, leaving 9 bases between them. Germline loops: CDR1 SGHTA, CDR2 FQGNSA. The CDR3 runs 13 residues. In DNA, the CDR3 is TGTGCCAGCAGCACAGGACAGACCGGGGAGCTGTTTTTT. Its translation: CASSTGQTGELFF.

V is TRBV6-5 and J is TRBJ2-7; 8 nucleotides match TRBD1. The CDR3 consists of 15 residues. The trim removed 0 bases at V and 4 bases at J, leaving 5 bases unmatched. Germline V gene data show CDR1 as MNHEY and CDR2 as SVGAGI. CDR3 nucleotide sequence: TGTGCCAGCAGTTACTCGGGGCAGGGGGCATACGAGCAGTACTTC. Amino acid sequence: CASSYSGQGAYEQYF.

The genes are TRBV9 and TRBJ1-1; TRBD1 might be the D (5 bases). The CDR3 has 16 residues. Germline V CDR1 and CDR2: SGDLS, YYNGEE. V lost 3 bases and J 4 bases, leaving 19 bases between the germline ends. The CDR3 region is CASSAPRGQGGTEAFF. As DNA, the CDR3 is TGTGCCAGCAGCGCGCCAAGGGGTCAGGGTGGCACTGAAGCTTTCTTT.

This clone was observed a handful of times. The rearrangement links TRBV7-2 to TRBJ1-5; D gene unclear. CDR3 size: 15 residues. With 5 bases removed from V and 7 bases from J, the gap between germline ends came to 18 bases. Germline V gene sequence: CDR1 SGHTA, CDR2 FQGNSA. Here the CDR3 reads CASSPAPRDRQPQHF. The CDR3 DNA reads as TGTGCCAGCAGCCCGGCCCCCCGCGACCGGCAGCCCCAGCATTTT.

With regard to this clone: Additional DNA sequences in this sample encode the identical CDR3. This chain connects TRBV5-1 to TRBJ2-7; D possibly corresponds to TRBD1 (8 bases). The CDR3 covers 14 residues. Germline CDR1 reads SGHRS; CDR2 reads YFSETQ. V gave up 5 bases and J gave up 1 base, with 13 bases separating them. CDR3 sequence reads: CASSLQGGSYEQYF. In DNA, the CDR3 is TGCGCCAGCAGTTTACAGGGGGGGTCCTACGAGCAGTACTTC.

The chain has TRBV5-4 and TRBJ2-3; TRBD2 matches at 7 bases. The CDR3 spans 16 residues. V gave up 0 bases and J gave up 0 bases; unmatched junction bases: 4. Germline V lookup: CDR1 SGHNT, CDR2 YYREEE (reference sequence). This chain's CDR3 is CASSLGGSGSTDTQYF. CDR3 DNA sequence: TGTGCCAGCAGCTTGGGGGGTAGCGGGAGCACAGATACGCAGTATTTT.

This CDR3 is CASSMIRGGYGELFF. The CDR3 nucleotides read TGTGCCAGTAGTATGATCAGGGGAGGCTACGGGGAGCTGTTTTTT. This chain uses TRBV19 with TRBJ2-2; possibly TRBD1 or TRBD2 for D (6 bases each). Trimming removed 3 bases at V and 7 bases at J, with 15 bases between. The CDR3 sequence is 15 residues long. Germline CDR1 LNHDA, CDR2 SQIVND (reference sequence).

The chain combines TRBV7-9 with TRBJ1-2, with no clear D. The CDR3 runs 16 residues. The V gene's germline CDR1 is SEHNR and CDR2 FQNEAQ (reference sequence). The ends were cut back, 2 bases at V and 4 bases at J, with 17 bases in the middle. CDR3 coding DNA: TGTGCCAGCAGCTTAATGAAAGGGTTGCGCTTCTATGGCTACACCTTC. This sequence encodes CASSLMKGLRFYGYTF. Full variable domain (outside the CDR3, taken from reference TRBV7-9 and TRBJ1-2): DTGVSQNPRHKITKRGQNVTFRCDPISEHNRLYWYRQTLGQGPEFLTYFQNEAQLEKSRLLSDRFSAERPKGSFSTLEIQRTEQGDSAMYLCASSLMKGLRFYGYTFGSGTRLTVV.

The chain joins TRBV6-1 to TRBJ1-4, with D maybe TRBD1 (6 bases). CDR1 and CDR2 from the germline V gene are MNHNS and SASEGT. The CDR3 extends over 15 amino acids. Deletions cut 10 bases from V and 8 bases from J, with 23 bases between. CDR3 residues: CATASGGAAGEKLFF. The DNA for the CDR3 is TGTGCCACCGCCTCGGGGGGGGCCGCGGGCGAAAAACTGTTTTTT.

About this clone itself: The junction differs from germline at one of its ends, possibly a read error. This sequence joins TRBV29-1 and TRBJ2-5; D ambiguous. The end of the DNA aligns better with TRBJ2-7, so the J call may be wrong. This CDR3 has 12 amino acids. Germline values: CDR1 SQVTM, CDR2 ANQGSEA. CDR3 in amino acids: CSVKDTSYEQYF. DNA of the CDR3: TGCAGCGTTAAAGACACCTCCTACGAGCAGTACTTC.

The chain carries TRBV30 and TRBJ2-3, with D possibly TRBD1 on 6 matching bases. Trimming took 3 bases from V and 2 from J, leaving 12 bases between them. This CDR3 contains 14 residues. Per the germline V gene, CDR1 is GTSNPN and CDR2 is SVGIG (reference sequence). The CDR3 loop is CAWRNYRATDTQYF. As DNA, the CDR3 is TGTGCCTGGAGGAACTACAGGGCCACAGATACGCAGTATTTT.

V gene TRBV7-2 combines with J gene TRBJ2-5; D could derive from TRBD1 or TRBD2 (5 bases each). Trimming pared 1 base from V and 6 bases from J, leaving 12 bases between. The CDR3 length is 14 residues. Germline V CDR1 and CDR2: SGHTA, FQGNSA. The DNA of the CDR3 is TGTGCCAGCAGCTTAGTTTCCAGGGACCAGACCCAGTACTTC. As protein: CASSLVSRDQTQYF.

In the case of this clone: The sample has other DNA sequences that encode this CDR3 too. The chain recombines TRBV5-1 with TRBJ2-1; no reliable D call. Per germline, CDR1 SGHRS and CDR2 YFSETQ. V was cut by 0 bases and J by 2 bases, with 6 bases left in between. This CDR3 has 14 amino acids. CDR3 sequence reads: CASSLGTTYNEQFF. CDR3 coding DNA: TGCGCCAGCAGCTTGGGAACTACCTACAATGAGCAGTTCTTC.